The 20 T cell receptor beta chains below all came from one sample that was sequenced in a study of T cell responses to AZD1222 COVID-19 vaccine. The data were produced by immunoSEQ multiplex PCR, yet TCRdb's version contains in-frame clones alone and is incomplete. Of 150,000 to 200,000 clones detected, around 92% appear once; the ten largest clones hold around 1.3%. The specimen was peripheral blood, collected 28 days after the second AZD1222 dose. Receptors were obtained from an adult who received the AZD1222 COVID-19 vaccine.

The V gene is TRBV28, the J gene TRBJ2-1; D assignment may be TRBD1 or TRBD2 (5 bases each). Germline CDR1 is MDHEN and CDR2 is SYDVKM. Between the trimmed V and J ends, which lost 6 bases and 9 bases, there was a span of 21 bases. CDR3 size: 15 residues. The DNA of the CDR3 is TGTGCCAGCAGCCTAGGGACGAGGGGTGGGGGTGAGCAGTTCTTC. It specifies CASSLGTRGGGEQFF.

The chain has TRBV4-3 and TRBJ1-4, with D hard to call. CDR1 is LGHNA, CDR2 YSLEER, per germline. Trimming removed 0 bases from V and 6 bases from J, with 5 bases in between. The CDR3 has 13 amino acids. For the CDR3, the DNA is TGCGCCAGCAGCCAAGATCTGGATGAAAAACTGTTTTTT. Its translation is CASSQDLDEKLFF.

This clone was seen only a few times. V and J are TRBV5-6 and TRBJ2-7; unclear D gene. Germline CDR1 SGHDT, CDR2 YYEEEE. V gave up 4 bases and J gave up 5 bases, with 19 bases separating them. The CDR3 length is 15 residues. The CDR3 here is CASSQSGWNFNEQYF. In nucleotides, the CDR3 is TGTGCCAGCAGCCAGAGTGGGTGGAATTTCAACGAGCAGTACTTC.

The chain employs TRBV18 and TRBJ1-3; perhaps TRBD1 as D (5 bases). Germline CDR1 and CDR2: KGHSH and LQKENI. This CDR3 is 15 amino acids long. V shed 0 bases and J shed 1 base, with 7 bases lying between them. The CDR3 loop is CASSPPGGSGNTIYF. CDR3 coding DNA: TGTGCCAGCTCACCACCCGGGGGGTCTGGAAACACCATATATTTT.

J is TRBJ2-1 and V is TRBV12-3 or TRBV12-4; D not resolved. Trimming shortened V by 5 bases and J by 12 bases, and 14 bases separated the two germline ends. This CDR3 comprises 12 residues. CDR3 in DNA: TGTGCCAGCAGTCTCCCCCCTCTCGGGCAGTTCTTC. This gives the protein CASSLPPLGQFF.

The gene calls are TRBV30 and TRBJ2-7, with TRBD2 matching 10 bases. Germline V gene data show CDR1 as GTSNPN and CDR2 as SVGIG (reference sequence). This CDR3 comprises 15 residues. V lost 2 bases, J lost 6 bases, and 10 bases stayed unmatched. Here the CDR3 DNA reads TGTGCCTGGAGTCAGGTAGCGGGGGGCCCGGGCGAGCAGTACTTC. Its protein is CAWSQVAGGPGEQYF.

This clone came up once. V usage is TRBV5-6 and J usage is TRBJ1-4; 8 nucleotides match TRBD1. The CDR3 has 15 residues. Germline V gene data show CDR1 as SGHDT and CDR2 as YYEEEE. The junction had 5 bases not matched to a gene; V was cut back by 0 bases and J by 7 bases. The chain's CDR3 is CASSLAGTGGEKLFF. CDR3 nucleotides: TGTGCCAGCAGCTTGGCCGGGACAGGAGGTGAAAAACTGTTTTTT.

This chain connects TRBV12-5 to TRBJ1-1, with D unclear. CDR3 size: 9 residues. Between the trimmed V and J ends, which lost 3 bases and 10 bases, there was a span of 3 bases. CDR1 is LGHNT and CDR2 is FRNRAP in the germline V gene. The DNA for the CDR3 is TGTGCTAGTGGTTTCAGAGCTTTCTTT. Its protein is CASGFRAFF.

This rearrangement joins TRBV6-5 to TRBJ2-7; no definite D call. This CDR3 region has 13 residues. Germline-derived CDR1 and CDR2 are MNHEY and SVGAGI. V lost 2 bases and J 0 bases, leaving 5 bases between the germline ends. DNA for the CDR3: TGTGCCAGCAGTTACAGGAGCTCCTACGAGCAGTACTTC. Protein product: CASSYRSSYEQYF.

Only a few counts were recorded for this clone. V gene TRBV29-1 combines with J gene TRBJ2-2, with a tentative D call TRBD2 (5 bases). The CDR3 runs to 13 residues. Germline CDR1 reads SQVTM; CDR2 reads ANQGSEA. Trimming shortened V by 4 bases and J by 6 bases, and 12 bases separated the two germline ends. CDR3 region: CSVGAGRAGELFF. The CDR3 DNA follows: TGCAGCGTTGGTGCGGGCCGGGCCGGGGAGCTGTTTTTT.

The J gene is TRBJ2-3, the V gene TRBV25-1; perhaps TRBD2 as D (6 bases). CDR1 and CDR2 from the germline V gene are MGHDK and SYGVNS. There are 15 residues in the CDR3. Trimming left V 8 bases short and J 3 bases short, with 18 bases between. CDR3 DNA: TGTGCCAGCTCCTTCCGTTGGAGGGGAACAGATACGCAGTATTTT. It yields the protein CASSFRWRGTDTQYF.

The chain links TRBV11-2 to TRBJ2-7; a possible D gene is TRBD1 (5 bases). In germline, CDR1 is SGHAT, CDR2 FQNNGV. This CDR3 contains 14 residues. V was cut by 0 bases and J by 7 bases, with 13 bases left in between. The CDR3 region is CASSLDPGSGEQYF. CDR3 DNA sequence: TGTGCCAGCAGCTTAGATCCAGGGTCCGGGGAGCAGTACTTC.

The CDR3 nucleotides read TGTGCCATCAGTGGGACTAGCGGAGCTAGGGAGCAGTACTTC. Encoded protein: CAISGTSGAREQYF. The V and J genes are TRBV10-3 and TRBJ2-7, with 10 bases identical to TRBD2. V trimming: 4 bases; J trimming: 7 bases; junction bases outside the gene matches: 7. Germline-derived CDR1 and CDR2 are ENHRY and SYGVKD. The CDR3 is made up of 14 amino acids.

This chain joins TRBV11-2 and TRBJ2-2; no firm D call. Trimming shortened V by 1 base and J by 10 bases, and 13 bases separated the two germline ends. This CDR3 region has 14 residues. CDR1 SGHAT and CDR2 FQNNGV come from the germline V gene. The CDR3 here is CASSLVSARLELFF. CDR3 nucleotide sequence: TGTGCCAGCAGCTTAGTCTCTGCCCGTTTGGAGCTGTTTTTT. The variable domain in full, with the rest retrieved from reference TRBV11-2 and TRBJ2-2, is EAGVAQSPRYKIIEKRQSVAFWCNPISGHATLYWYQQILGQGPKLLIQFQNNGVVDDSQLPKDRFSAERLKGVDSTLKIQPAKLEDSAVYLCASSLVSARLELFFGEGSRLTVL.

The chain uses TRBV19 and TRBJ2-7; 7 bases map to TRBD2. CDR3 length: 14 amino acids. Per germline, CDR1 LNHDA and CDR2 SQIVND (reference sequence). The ends lost 5 bases at V and 0 bases at J; junction bases unmatched: 4. CDR3 bases: TGTGCCAGTAGTGTCGGGGGGATCTCCTACGAGCAGTACTTC. This encodes CASSVGGISYEQYF.

The chain is built from TRBV7-8 and TRBJ1-5; D is unresolved. V was cut by 6 bases and J by 0 bases, with 15 bases left in between. The CDR3 has 16 amino acids. Germline V gene sequence: CDR1 SGHVS, CDR2 FQNEAQ. The chain's CDR3 is CASSPPGSYSNQPQHF. CDR3 coding DNA: TGTGCCAGCAGTCCGCCGGGCAGTTATAGCAATCAGCCCCAGCATTTT.

CDR3: CASSLQGAPNTEAFF. CDR3 in DNA: TGTGCCAGCAGCCTACAGGGCGCACCGAACACTGAAGCTTTCTTT. V usage is TRBV7-8 and J usage is TRBJ1-1, with D maybe TRBD1 (6 bases). The CDR3 length is 15 residues. V was pared by 5 bases and J by 1 base, with 14 bases between. Germline V gene data show CDR1 as SGHVS and CDR2 as FQNEAQ. Together with reference TRBV7-8 and TRBJ1-1, the CDR3 gives the full variable domain: GAGVSQSPRYKVAKRGQDVALRCDPISGHVSLFWYQQALGQGPEFLTYFQNEAQLDKSGLPSDRFFAERPEGSVSTLKIQRTQQEDSAVYLCASSLQGAPNTEAFFGQGTRLTVV.

The chain joins TRBV5-5 to TRBJ2-3; 15 nucleotides align to TRBD2. V was pared by 4 bases and J by 3 bases, with 6 bases of the junction left unmatched. The CDR3 sequence is 17 residues long. Germline V gene sequence: CDR1 SGHKS, CDR2 YYEKEE (reference sequence). As DNA, the CDR3 is TGTGCCAGCAGCCGGGGCGGGACTAGCGGGGGGACAGATACGCAGTATTTT. It yields the protein CASSRGGTSGGTDTQYF.

The rearrangement joins TRBV7-2 to TRBJ1-2; D uncertain. The V end was cut by 5 bases, the J end by 0 bases, with 10 bases between. This CDR3 spans 14 amino acids. Germline V gene sequence: CDR1 SGHTA, CDR2 FQGNSA. The CDR3 protein is CASSPRTANYGYTF. Written as DNA, the CDR3 is TGTGCCAGCAGCCCCCGGACGGCTAACTATGGCTACACCTTC.

V gene TRBV7-2 combines with J gene TRBJ1-1; D unresolved. CDR1 and CDR2 from the germline V gene are SGHTA and FQGNSA. V shed 1 base and J shed 7 bases, with 10 bases lying between them. The length of the CDR3 is 13 residues. CDR3 in amino acids: CASSLGGGVEAFF. CDR3 in DNA: TGTGCCAGCAGCTTAGGGGGTGGAGTTGAAGCTTTCTTT. Complete variable domain (other parts from reference TRBV7-2 and TRBJ1-1): GAGVSQSPSNKVTEKGKDVELRCDPISGHTALYWYRQSLGQGLEFLIYFQGNSAPDKSGLPSDRFSAERTGGSVSTLTIQRTQQEDSAVYLCASSLGGGVEAFFGQGTRLTVV.